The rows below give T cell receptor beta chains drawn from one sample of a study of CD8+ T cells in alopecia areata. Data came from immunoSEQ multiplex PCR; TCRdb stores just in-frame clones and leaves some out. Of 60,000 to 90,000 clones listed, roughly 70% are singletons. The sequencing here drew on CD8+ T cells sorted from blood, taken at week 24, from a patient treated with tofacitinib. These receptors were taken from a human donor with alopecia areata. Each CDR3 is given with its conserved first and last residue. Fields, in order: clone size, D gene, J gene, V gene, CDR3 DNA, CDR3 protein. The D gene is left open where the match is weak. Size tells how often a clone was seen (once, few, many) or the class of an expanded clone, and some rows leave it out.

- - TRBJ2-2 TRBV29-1 TGCAGCGTTGAGGGAACCGGGGAGCTGTTTTTT CSVEGTGELFF
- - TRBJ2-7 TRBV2 TGTGCCAGTCAGTTCGCCGCCTACGAGCAGTACTTC CASQFAAYEQYF
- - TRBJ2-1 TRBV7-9 TGTGCCAGCAGCCCTTTCGACTCCGAGCAGTTCTTC CASSPFDSEQFF
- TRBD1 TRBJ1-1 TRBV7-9 TGTGCCAGCAGCTTAGTAAGGGTGCCCAGGGGGACTGAAGCTTTCTTT CASSLVRVPRGTEAFF
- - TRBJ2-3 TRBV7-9 TGTGCCAGCAGCCCCGTAACAGGGAGCACAGATACGCAGTATTTT CASSPVTGSTDTQYF
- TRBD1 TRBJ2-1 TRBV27 TGTGCCAGCAGTTCGCCCGGACAGGGCGACAATGAGCAGTTCTTC CASSSPGQGDNEQFF
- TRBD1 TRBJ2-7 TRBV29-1 TGCAGCGTTTACAGGGGAGATTCCTACGAGCAGTACTTC CSVYRGDSYEQYF
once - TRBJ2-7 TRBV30 TGTGCCTGGAGAGCCCCGCCGCAGGAGCAGTACTTC CAWRAPPQEQYF
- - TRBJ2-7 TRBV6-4 TGTGCCATCAGTGAGGGCGAGACAGCGAGCTCCTACGAGCAGTACTTC CAISEGETASSYEQYF
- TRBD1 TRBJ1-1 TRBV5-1 TGCGCCAGCAGCTGGGGGACAGAGAACACTGAAGCTTTCTTT CASSWGTENTEAFF
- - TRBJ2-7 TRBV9 TGTGCCAGCAGCGTAGGTGAAGCAAGCTCCTACGAGCAGTACTTC CASSVGEASSYEQYF
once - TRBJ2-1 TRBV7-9 TGTGCCAGCAGCTTAGTCGGGCCCTCCAATGAGCAGTTCTTC CASSLVGPSNEQFF
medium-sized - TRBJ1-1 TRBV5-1 TGCGCCAGCAGGGACAGCAACACTGAAGCTTTCTTT CASRDSNTEAFF
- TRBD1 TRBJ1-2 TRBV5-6 TGTGCCAGCAGCTTGGGGCAGGGGGCATACTATGGCTACACCTTC CASSLGQGAYYGYTF
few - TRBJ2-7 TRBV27 TGTGCCAGCAGTTATCTTCAGGGCCGCGAGCAGTACTTC CASSYLQGREQYF
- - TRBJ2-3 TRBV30 TGTGCCTGGCTAGGGGGGCGAACAGATACGCAGTATTTT CAWLGGRTDTQYF
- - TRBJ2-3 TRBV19 TGTGCCACCCACCTCGGGGATGGGCAGTATTTT CATHLGDGQYF
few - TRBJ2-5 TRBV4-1 TGCGCCAGCAGCCAAGTAGCCGGGAAAGAGACCCAGTACTTC CASSQVAGKETQYF
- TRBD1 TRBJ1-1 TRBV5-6 TGTGCCAGCAGGGACAGGGTGGGTGAAGCTTTCTTT CASRDRVGEAFF
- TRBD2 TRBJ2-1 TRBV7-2 TGTGCCAGCAGCTCTCCGGAGGGGAGCGGGAGTAGCGACAATGAGCAGTTCTTC CASSSPEGSGSSDNEQFF
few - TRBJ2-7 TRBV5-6 TGTGCCAGCAGCTTAGGGGAATACGAGCAGTACTTC CASSLGEYEQYF
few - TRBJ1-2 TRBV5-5 TGTGCCAGCAATCTACAGGGAAGCTATGGCTACACCTTC CASNLQGSYGYTF
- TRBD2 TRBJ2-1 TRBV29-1 TGCAGCCTTATAGCGGGGGGTATATACAATGAGCAGTTCTTC CSLIAGGIYNEQFF
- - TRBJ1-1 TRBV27 TGTGCCAGCAGTTTATATCCTTTAAATGAAGCTTTCTTT CASSLYPLNEAFF
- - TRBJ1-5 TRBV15 TGTGCCACCAGCAGAGATCTTATGGTCGATCAGCCCCAGCATTTT CATSRDLMVDQPQHF
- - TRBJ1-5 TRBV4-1 TGCGCCAGCAGCCAAGTTTTCAGGGAGAGCAATCAGCCCCAGCATTTT CASSQVFRESNQPQHF